This is a list of T cell receptor beta chains from one sample in a study of control samples from healthy donors and cancer patients. Measured with immunoSEQ multiplex PCR; TCRdb has only the in-frame clones, and not every one. There are more than 150,000 clones in the sample; 93% occur only once, and 2.4% lies in the top ten. The source material was blood. The receptors were sampled from a man aged 50 to 60 in good health. CDR3s leave out the opening cysteine and the closing phenylalanine or tryptophan. Each record gives: V gene, clone size, CDR3 protein. Clone size, where shown, is once, few, many, or a class for clones that have expanded.

TRBV10-3,NA,AISESARQGNEQF
TRBV1,NA,TSSLILALQETQY
TRBV28,NA,ASSLWEIKGFDGYT
TRBV19,NA,ASSRRRLTNEKLF
TRBV7-9,few,ASSSTGGTGELF
TRBV28,NA,ASSKTGVSYEQY
TRBV6-5,NA,ASSYNRNLHEQY
TRBV27,NA,ASNLGGGPRHEQF
TRBV5-1,NA,ASSRGAGNTGELF
TRBV14,once,ASSQTGGQPQH
TRBV15,NA,ATSRAGAYGYT
TRBV3-1/TRBV3-2,NA,ASSPAGSAEQY
TRBV5-1,NA,ASSQALAGGSDEQF
TRBV6-5,NA,ASRTGQGAYEQY
TRBV18,NA,ASSPSRTVNTEAF
TRBV20-1,NA,SASGADQPQH
TRBV6-5,NA,ASRPQRVTGELF
TRBV6-4,NA,ARSQGIGEKLF
TRBV5-1,NA,ASSSRAGDTGELF
TRBV10-3,once,AISDTVQETQY
TRBV5-1,NA,ASSEDYEQY
TRBV2,once,ASSVEGMNTGELF